A single sample is the source of the 14 T cell receptor beta chains below, sequenced in a study of T-cell memory formation after mild COVID-19 (dated by TCRdb to 2020 to 2022). The library was obtained by 5' RACE. Sequencing instrument: Illumina NovaSeq 6000. TCRdb cleaned the public reads at Q25 with fastp, built clones with MiXCR and kept in-frame beta chains. Under each unique CDR3 protein, matching rows form one entry showing the most common genes and DNA. The sample records about 55,000 distinct CDR3 sequences, more than 9% of which are singletons. 1.2% of the sample lies in the top ten. The sample comprised PBMCs or a T cell subset sorted from them (not recorded which). The source of these receptors is a man younger than 35 who had mild COVID-19 (a few samples of this study predate the infection). The sample titles of this study are shuffled in the database, so cell type and time point are left out; the donor was told from shared clones.

This clonotype was recorded many times. The V gene is TRBV7-9, the J gene TRBJ2-3; a weak D match, TRBD1 (6 bases). Germline CDR1 is SEHNR and CDR2 is FQNEAQ (reference sequence). The length of the CDR3 is 14 residues. V was cut by 5 bases and J by 5 bases, with 14 bases left in between. CDR3 bases: TGTGCCAGCAGCGCTCGGACAGAGGGAGATACGCAGTATTTT. Encoded protein: CASSARTEGDTQYF. Full variable domain (remainder filled in from reference TRBV7-9 and TRBJ2-3): DTGVSQNPRHKITKRGQNVTFRCDPISEHNRLYWYRQTLGQGPEFLTYFQNEAQLEKSRLLSDRFSAERPKGSFSTLEIQRTEQGDSAMYLCASSARTEGDTQYFGPGTRLTVL.

Points on this clonotype: An end of the junction differs from the germline gene, which may be a read error. The rearrangement uses TRBV7-3 and TRBJ2-1; TRBD1 agrees at 9 bases. The CDR3 has 15 residues. The germline V gene encodes CDR1 SGHTA and CDR2 FQGTGA. The CDR3 sequence is CASSLTGGAGNEQFF. CDR3 nucleotides: TGTGCCAGCAGCCTAACAGGGGGCGCTGGAAATGAGCAGTTCTTC.

This chain connects TRBV7-3 to TRBJ2-3; 9 nucleotides agree with TRBD2. CDR3 length equals 16 residues. V lost 4 bases to trimming and J lost 2 bases; unmatched junction nucleotides: 7. Germline lookup yields CDR1 SGHTA and CDR2 FQGTGA. CDR3 region: CASSSGTSRDTDTQYF. As DNA, the CDR3 is TGTGCCAGCAGCTCTGGGACTAGCCGTGACACAGATACGCAGTATTTT.

The chain has TRBV3-1 and TRBJ2-5; 8 nucleotides match TRBD1. V lost 3 bases and J lost 5; bases outside the gene matches: 5. There are 14 residues in the CDR3. The germline V gene has CDR1 LGHDT and CDR2 YNNKEL (reference sequence). CDR3 DNA sequence: TGTGCCAGCAGCCACGACAGGGGTCGGGAGACCCAGTACTTC. Translated: CASSHDRGRETQYF.

This clonotype was observed many times. The J gene is TRBJ2-5, the V gene TRBV7-9; 7 positions agree with TRBD1. This CDR3 is 14 amino acids long. Germline loops: CDR1 SEHNR, CDR2 FQNEAQ (reference sequence). Germline trimming cut 1 base from V and 4 bases from J; bases unmatched to any gene: 3. CDR3 coding DNA: TGTGCCAGCAGCTTAGAAGGGACAGCAGAGACCCAGTACTTC. Translation: CASSLEGTAETQYF.

The chain uses TRBV10-3 and TRBJ2-2; TRBD1 aligns across 8 bases. The CDR3 has 16 amino acids. Germline CDR1 and CDR2: ENHRY and SYGVKD. The J segment lost 5 bases and the V segment lost 0 bases, leaving 5 bases of the junction unmatched. The CDR3 DNA is TGTGCCATCAGTGAGTCGTCAGGGGGCAAAACCGGGGAGCTGTTTTTT. Its protein product is CAISESSGGKTGELFF.

In this sample, this clonotype turned up a few times. The gene calls are TRBV5-1 and TRBJ2-1; 13 positions match TRBD2. The CDR3 contains 16 residues. V was pared by 3 bases and J by 4 bases, with 4 bases of the junction left unmatched. In germline, CDR1 is SGHRS, CDR2 YFSETQ. CDR3 bases: TGCGCCAGCAGCTGGACTAGCGGGGGAAGTTACAATGAGCAGTTCTTC. Amino acid sequence: CASSWTSGGSYNEQFF.

The rearrangement uses TRBV12-3 or TRBV12-4 and TRBJ2-3; the match to TRBD2 covers 14 bases. There are 18 residues in the CDR3. V lost 6 bases, J lost 2 bases, and 10 bases stayed unmatched. The CDR3 sequence is CASSPTGTSGGPTDTQYF. The CDR3 nucleotides are TGTGCCAGCAGCCCAACCGGGACTAGCGGGGGCCCCACAGATACGCAGTATTTT.

The rearrangement joins TRBV14 to TRBJ2-5; either TRBD1 or TRBD2 may fit D (5 bases each). V gave up 2 bases and J gave up 4 bases, with 14 bases separating them. The CDR3 covers 15 residues. Germline loops: CDR1 SGHDN, CDR2 FVKESK. CDR3 DNA: TGTGCCAGCAGCCAAAGGGGAGAAGGGGCAGAGACCCAGTACTTC. Protein: CASSQRGEGAETQYF.

The chain joins TRBV7-2 to TRBJ1-2; D is uncertain. Germline lookup yields CDR1 SGHTA and CDR2 FQGNSA. V was shortened by 5 bases and J by 5 bases, with 12 bases between the two germline ends. This CDR3 contains 13 residues. The CDR3 spells CASSEGRGYGYTF. The CDR3, as DNA: TGTGCCAGCAGCGAAGGGAGAGGGTATGGCTACACCTTC.

In its sample, this clonotype was seen many times. The chain employs TRBV4-3 and TRBJ2-1; D is perhaps TRBD1 (6 bases). The CDR3 extends over 15 amino acids. CDR1 LGHNA and CDR2 YSLEER come from the germline V gene. Trimming pared 1 base from V and 1 base from J, leaving 8 bases between. CDR3 nucleotides: TGCGCCAGCAGCCAAGGGACAGCTTCCTACAATGAGCAGTTCTTC. Translating it yields CASSQGTASYNEQFF.

This clonotype was counted between two and nine times. The chain employs TRBV5-6 and TRBJ2-7; 13 nucleotides match TRBD2. The ends lost 9 bases at V and 3 bases at J; junction bases unmatched: 3. Germline lookup yields CDR1 SGHDT and CDR2 YYEEEE. The CDR3 contains 13 residues. The CDR3 sequence: CAKGLAGFYEQYF. For the CDR3, the DNA is TGTGCCAAGGGACTAGCGGGGTTCTACGAGCAGTACTTC.

The table lists this clonotype with many counts. The CDR3 is CSVGTGGFNGYTF. CDR3 sequence (DNA): TGCAGCGTTGGGACAGGGGGCTTTAATGGCTACACCTTC. The chain uses TRBV29-1 and TRBJ1-2; 11 bases match TRBD1. CDR1 is SQVTM and CDR2 is ANQGSEA in the germline V gene. The V gene end was trimmed by 4 bases and the J gene end by 6 bases; junction bases not matched to a gene: 4. There are 13 residues in the CDR3.

This clonotype has only a few counts. V is TRBV4-1 and J is TRBJ2-5; 10 bases map to TRBD1. The CDR3 is made up of 13 amino acids. V was pared by 10 bases and J by 4 bases, with 6 bases of the junction left unmatched. The germline V gene has CDR1 MGHRA and CDR2 YSYEKL. The CDR3 nucleotides read TGCGCCACTGGACAGGGGGGTCGAGAGACCCAGTACTTC. Amino acid sequence: CATGQGGRETQYF.